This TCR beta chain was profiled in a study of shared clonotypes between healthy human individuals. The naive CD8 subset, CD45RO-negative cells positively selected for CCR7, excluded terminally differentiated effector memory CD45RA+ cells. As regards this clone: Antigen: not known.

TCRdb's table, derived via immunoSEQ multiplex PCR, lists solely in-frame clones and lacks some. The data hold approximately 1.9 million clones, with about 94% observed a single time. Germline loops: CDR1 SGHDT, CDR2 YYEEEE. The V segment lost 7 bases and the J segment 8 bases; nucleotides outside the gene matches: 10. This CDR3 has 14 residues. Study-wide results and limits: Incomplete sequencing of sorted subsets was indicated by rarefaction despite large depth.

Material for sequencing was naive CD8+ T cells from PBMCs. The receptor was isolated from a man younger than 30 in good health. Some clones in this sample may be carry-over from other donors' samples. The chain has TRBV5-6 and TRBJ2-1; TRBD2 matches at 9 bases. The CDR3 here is CASFASGKLYEQFF. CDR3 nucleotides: TGTGCCAGCTTCGCTAGCGGGAAATTATATGAGCAGTTCTTC.